These 32 T cell receptor beta chains share one sample of origin, sequenced in a study of CD8+CD57+ T cells in acquired aplastic anemia. Both TCR beta VDJ combination and CDR3 sequence profiling were carried out. Genomic DNA was the template for this profiling. TCRdb reprocessed the reads via MiXCR and lists one record per CDR3 protein. In the table there are a few hundred thousand distinct CDR3 sequences, over 55% of which are singletons. The material sequenced was sorted CD4+, CD8+, or CD8+CD57+ T cells (not recorded which) from PBMCs. The source is a human donor in good health.

V usage is TRBV6-5 and J usage is TRBJ2-7; 7 positions agree with TRBD2. Germline V gene sequence: CDR1 MNHEY, CDR2 SVGAGI. The CDR3 is made up of 14 amino acids. The J segment lost 7 bases and the V segment lost 0 bases, leaving 6 bases of the junction unmatched. The CDR3 DNA follows: TGTGCCAGCAGTTACTCAGGGGAGGGCAGGGAGCAGTACTTC. As protein: CASSYSGEGREQYF.

The V gene is TRBV27, the J gene TRBJ2-7; D might be TRBD1 or TRBD2, each matching 5 bases. This CDR3 comprises 16 residues. CDR1 MNHEY and CDR2 SMNVEV come from the germline V gene (reference sequence). Trimming shortened V by 5 bases and J by 2 bases, and 19 bases separated the two germline ends. The CDR3 DNA follows: TGTGCCAGCAGTCCTATCTCCGGGACGCATGCCTACGAGCAGTACTTC. Its protein product is CASSPISGTHAYEQYF.

This clonotype was found many times. V gene TRBV20-1 combines with J gene TRBJ2-7, with D perhaps TRBD1 or TRBD2 (5 bases each). Trimming removed 5 bases at V and 7 bases at J, with 12 bases between. The germline CDR1 and CDR2 sequences are DFQATT and SNEGSKA (reference sequence). CDR3 length: 11 residues. CDR3 DNA sequence: TGCAGTGCTGAACGGGGCGAGGAGCAGTACTTC. Translation gives CSAERGEEQYF.

The chain has TRBV2 and TRBJ2-1, with no clear D. Germline V gene sequence: CDR1 SNHLY, CDR2 FYNNEI. The CDR3 has 12 amino acids. Trimming left V 4 bases short and J 6 bases short, with 7 bases between. The CDR3 is CASSGEPNEQFF. The CDR3 coding sequence is TGTGCCAGCAGTGGTGAGCCCAATGAGCAGTTCTTC.

This clonotype appeared a single time. At one end, the junction sequence differs from germline, possibly due to a read error. The chain links TRBV12-3 or TRBV12-4 to TRBJ1-2, with 11 nucleotides matching TRBD1. The length of the CDR3 is 16 residues. The CDR3 bases are TGTGCCATCAGTACTTTCCGGGACAGGGGGACCTACGGCTACACCTTC. Amino acid sequence: CAISTFRDRGTYGYTF.

This chain connects TRBV24-1 to TRBJ2-5; D remains unclear. V lost 3 bases, J lost 5 bases, and 21 bases lay in between. Germline values: CDR1 KGHDR, CDR2 SFDVKD. CDR3 length: 17 residues. CDR3 DNA: TGTGCCACCAGTGATCCCCGTAGGGAAAACGATATTGAGACCCAGTACTTC. Protein sequence: CATSDPRRENDIETQYF.

The chain couples TRBV15 to TRBJ2-1, with 10 positions matching TRBD2. Germline lookup yields CDR1 LNHNV and CDR2 YYDKDF (reference sequence). V lost 3 bases, J lost 4 bases, and 6 bases stayed unmatched. The length of the CDR3 is 16 residues. The CDR3 sequence is CATSSSSGGVYNEQFF. The DNA of the CDR3 is TGTGCCACCAGCAGTAGCAGCGGGGGGGTTTACAATGAGCAGTTCTTC.

This clonotype was picked up many times. The chain employs TRBV20-1 and TRBJ2-1; 7 bases align to TRBD2. The J segment lost 4 bases and the V segment lost 5 bases, leaving 8 bases of the junction unmatched. Germline V gene lookup returns CDR1 DFQATT and CDR2 SNEGSKA (reference sequence). The CDR3 runs 14 residues. The CDR3 nucleotides are TGCAGTGCTCGCGGACTAGAGACATACAATGAGCAGTTCTTC. Its translation is CSARGLETYNEQFF.

The genes are TRBV12-3 or TRBV12-4 and TRBJ2-2, with D unresolved. The CDR3 is 14 residues long. Between the trimmed V and J ends, which lost 3 bases and 2 bases, there was a span of 7 bases. The CDR3 sequence: CASSFYGNTGELFF. CDR3 bases: TGTGCCAGCAGTTTCTATGGAAACACCGGGGAGCTGTTTTTT.

This clonotype occurred once. A junction boundary mismatches the germline segment, possibly from a read error. The chain couples TRBV6-5 to TRBJ2-1, with D tentatively TRBD1 or TRBD2 (5 bases each). The CDR3 is 10 amino acids. Germline CDR1 reads MNHEY; CDR2 reads SVGAGI. CDR3 protein: CASRGAGNGF. Here the CDR3 DNA reads TGTGCCAGCCGAGGGGCGGGCAATGGTTTC.

This chain connects TRBV11-3 to TRBJ1-5; 8 positions match TRBD1. Germline CDR1 SGHNT, CDR2 YENEEA. With V trimmed by 5 bases and J by 6 bases, 6 bases remained unmatched. This CDR3 has 14 residues. CDR3 DNA sequence: TGTGCCAGCAGCCATCAGGGGGCGCGTCAGCCCCAGCATTTT. Its translation is CASSHQGARQPQHF.

This clonotype was counted between two and nine times. The J gene is TRBJ1-2, the V gene TRBV7-9, with D perhaps TRBD1 (5 bases). V dropped 2 bases and J dropped 4 bases, with 11 bases sitting between them. Germline loops: CDR1 SEHNR, CDR2 FQNEAQ (reference sequence). The CDR3 has 14 amino acids. This CDR3 is CASSLTGTFYGYTF. CDR3 bases: TGTGCCAGCAGCTTAACAGGAACCTTCTATGGCTACACCTTC.

The chain combines TRBV7-6 with TRBJ2-7, with D unclear. V was cut by 2 bases and J by 7 bases, with 15 bases left in between. Germline assignment: CDR1 SGHVS and CDR2 FNYEAQ. The CDR3 is 14 residues long. CDR3 nucleotides: TGTGCCAGCAGCTTACTCCGGGTTCGGTGGGAGCAGTACTTC. It is translated as CASSLLRVRWEQYF.

This clonotype appeared many times. This rearrangement joins TRBV27 to TRBJ2-1; D is ambiguous. The CDR3 covers 14 residues. Germline V lookup: CDR1 MNHEY, CDR2 SMNVEV (reference sequence). The germline V and J ends were trimmed by 1 base and 5 bases, with 9 bases remaining between them. CDR3 sequence reads: CASSLLTQNNEQFF. In DNA form, the CDR3 reads TGTGCCAGCAGTTTATTAACTCAGAACAATGAGCAGTTCTTC.

The genes are TRBV2 and TRBJ2-7; 9 positions agree with TRBD2. Looked up from germline, CDR1 is SNHLY and CDR2 is FYNNEI. This CDR3 has 16 residues. Trimming removed 6 bases from V and 4 bases from J; junction bases left unmatched: 13. The CDR3 here is CASSVEGVAGVYEQYF. The CDR3 nucleotides read TGTGCCAGCAGCGTAGAAGGGGTAGCGGGGGTTTACGAGCAGTACTTC.

This clonotype was seen a few times. The chain employs TRBV2 and TRBJ1-1; 7 bases align to TRBD1. The CDR3 length is 13 residues. Germline V gene data show CDR1 as SNHLY and CDR2 as FYNNEI. J lost 3 bases, V lost 11 bases, and 9 bases had no gene match. CDR3 sequence reads: CAGQGVGDTEAFF. The CDR3 coding sequence is TGTGCCGGTCAGGGGGTGGGGGACACTGAAGCTTTCTTT. Variable domain in full (rest from reference TRBV2 and TRBJ1-1): EPEVTQTPSHQVTQMGQEVILRCVPISNHLYFYWYRQILGQKVEFLVSFYNNEISEKSEIFDDQFSVERPDGSNFTLKIRSTKLEDSAMYFCAGQGVGDTEAFFGQGTRLTVV.

As concerns this clonotype: Relative to the germline gene, one junction end is altered; a read error may explain this. The chain has TRBV2 and TRBJ2-3; a possible D gene is TRBD2 (7 bases). Germline V gives CDR1 SNHLY, CDR2 FYNNEI. The CDR3 totals 14 residues. The CDR3 here is CASSGEGGTDKQYF. CDR3 in DNA: TGTGCCAGCAGTGGGGAGGGGGGCACAGATAAGCAGTATTTT.

The chain carries TRBV7-9 and TRBJ2-7; D is ambiguous. V was cut by 2 bases and J by 6 bases, with 8 bases left in between. From germline, CDR1 is SEHNR and CDR2 FQNEAQ (reference sequence). This CDR3 has 12 amino acids. The CDR3 is CASSLPGREQYF. The CDR3 nucleotides are TGTGCCAGCAGCTTACCGGGTCGCGAGCAGTACTTC.

V gene TRBV2 combines with J gene TRBJ2-7; 7 nucleotides agree with TRBD2. With V trimmed by 8 bases and J by 6 bases, 7 bases remained unmatched. The CDR3 length is 12 residues. Germline CDR1 reads SNHLY; CDR2 reads FYNNEI. CDR3 nucleotides: TGTGCCAGCGCTGGACTAGGCCCCGAGCAGTACTTC. Amino acid sequence: CASAGLGPEQYF.

The rearrangement joins TRBV2 to TRBJ2-5; D not certain. Germline CDR1 is SNHLY and CDR2 is FYNNEI. V was cut by 4 bases and J by 3 bases, with 9 bases left in between. CDR3 length: 13 residues. CDR3 in DNA: TGTGCCAGCAGTGGGACCGGAGAAGAGACCCAGTACTTC. Translation gives CASSGTGEETQYF.

The gene calls are TRBV24-1 and TRBJ2-5; D perhaps matches TRBD1 (6 bases). CDR3 length: 14 residues. Trimming shortened V by 3 bases and J by 2 bases, and 9 bases separated the two germline ends. Germline-derived CDR1 and CDR2 are KGHDR and SFDVKD. CDR3 residues: CATSDEGQQETQYF. Written as DNA, the CDR3 is TGTGCCACCAGTGATGAAGGACAGCAAGAGACCCAGTACTTC.

The chain has TRBV7-9 and TRBJ1-1; D possibly corresponds to TRBD1 (5 bases). Germline CDR1 reads SEHNR; CDR2 reads FQNEAQ (reference sequence). Trimming removed 5 bases from V and 5 bases from J, with 18 bases in between. The CDR3 is 15 residues long. DNA of the CDR3: TGTGCCAGCAGCCCGGTGCCGGGGGGAGGTACTGAAGCTTTCTTT. Translation gives CASSPVPGGGTEAFF. Filled out from reference TRBV7-9 and TRBJ1-1, the complete variable domain reads DTGVSQNPRHKITKRGQNVTFRCDPISEHNRLYWYRQTLGQGPEFLTYFQNEAQLEKSRLLSDRFSAERPKGSFSTLEIQRTEQGDSAMYLCASSPVPGGGTEAFFGQGTRLTVV.

The chain recombines TRBV10-2 with TRBJ1-1; D is undetermined. The CDR3 loop spans 13 amino acids. Germline V gene data show CDR1 as WSHSY and CDR2 as SAAADI. V was shortened by 6 bases and J by 1 base, with 9 bases between the two germline ends. CDR3 sequence: CASSSQKNTEAFF. CDR3 sequence (DNA): TGCGCCAGCAGCTCGCAGAAGAACACTGAAGCTTTCTTT.

J is TRBJ2-7 and V is TRBV5-1, with D uncertain. The germline V gene encodes CDR1 SGHRS and CDR2 YFSETQ. The CDR3 has 14 amino acids. Trimming took 4 bases from V and 6 from J, leaving 17 bases between them. The CDR3 DNA sequence: TGCGCCAGCAGCCTCGGACGGGCATCGAGCGAGCAGTACTTC. This gives the protein CASSLGRASSEQYF.

This clonotype was seen repeatedly, ten times or more. The V and J genes are TRBV6-2 or TRBV6-3 and TRBJ1-2; the D gene is possibly TRBD1 (5 bases). From germline, CDR1 is MNHEY and CDR2 SVGEGT. The CDR3 sequence is 15 residues long. Trimming took 2 bases from V and 7 from J, leaving 17 bases between them. The CDR3 region is CASSYRGYLSGGYTF. The CDR3 DNA reads TGTGCCAGCAGTTACAGGGGATACCTATCTGGTGGCTACACCTTC.

The V call is TRBV2, the J call TRBJ2-7, with 10 positions matching TRBD2. Germline V CDR1 and CDR2: SNHLY, FYNNEI. V lost 11 bases, J lost 5 bases, and 12 bases stayed unmatched. The CDR3 extends over 14 amino acids. The CDR3 sequence is CAGGRLAGENEQYF. DNA for the CDR3: TGTGCCGGGGGGCGGCTAGCGGGAGAAAACGAGCAGTACTTC.

V usage is TRBV2 and J usage is TRBJ1-2; a weak D match, TRBD1 (5 bases). Germline lookup yields CDR1 SNHLY and CDR2 FYNNEI. Trimming pared 3 bases from V and 2 bases from J, leaving 22 bases between. This CDR3 has 18 residues. CDR3 nucleotide sequence: TGTGCCAGCAGTGATCCTCGGGGGTATCGTTTGACGAACTATGGCTACACCTTC. Protein product: CASSDPRGYRLTNYGYTF.

The chain has TRBV6-6 and TRBJ1-2, with 10 bases lining up with TRBD1. The germline V gene has CDR1 MNHNY and CDR2 SVGAGI (reference sequence). The CDR3 spans 15 residues. V gave up 7 bases and J gave up 5 bases; unmatched junction bases: 10. This CDR3 is CASIGDGTGAYGYTF. The CDR3 DNA follows: TGTGCCAGCATCGGTGACGGGACAGGGGCTTATGGCTACACCTTC.

This chain links TRBV29-1 with TRBJ2-7; TRBD1 matches 7 bases. This CDR3 is 12 amino acids long. Trimming cost V 4 bases and J 1 base; bases outside gene matches: 1. In germline, CDR1 is SQVTM, CDR2 ANQGSEA. Here the CDR3 reads CSVVGQSYEQYF. Written as DNA, the CDR3 is TGCAGCGTTGTGGGACAGTCCTACGAGCAGTACTTC.

With respect to this clonotype: Sequence at one end of the junction differs from germline and may be a read error. The V and J genes are TRBV7-2 and TRBJ2-5; 9 bases fit TRBD2. Germline V gene data show CDR1 as SGHTA and CDR2 as FQGNSA. CDR3 size: 16 residues. This CDR3 is CASSQDWASGAETQYF. In nucleotides, the CDR3 is TGCGCCAGCAGCCAAGATTGGGCTAGCGGGGCGGAGACCCAGTACTTC.

The gene calls are TRBV19 and TRBJ1-1, with 9 bases matching TRBD1. The CDR3 has 15 residues. CDR1 is LNHDA and CDR2 is SQIVND in the germline V gene (reference sequence). V shed 4 bases, J shed 8 bases, and the junction held 11 bases outside the gene matches. DNA of the CDR3: TGTGCCAGTAGTAGCATGCCGGGACAGGGTCTGGAAGCTTTCTTT. The encoded protein is CASSSMPGQGLEAFF.

This clonotype is a singleton in its sample. This sequence joins TRBV2 and TRBJ1-5; D is undetermined. Trimming shortened V by 7 bases and J by 8 bases, and 15 bases separated the two germline ends. The CDR3 is made up of 13 amino acids. Germline-derived CDR1 and CDR2 are SNHLY and FYNNEI. The CDR3 protein is CASTDLVGKPQHF. CDR3 nucleotide sequence: TGTGCCAGCACCGACCTAGTAGGGAAGCCCCAGCATTTT.